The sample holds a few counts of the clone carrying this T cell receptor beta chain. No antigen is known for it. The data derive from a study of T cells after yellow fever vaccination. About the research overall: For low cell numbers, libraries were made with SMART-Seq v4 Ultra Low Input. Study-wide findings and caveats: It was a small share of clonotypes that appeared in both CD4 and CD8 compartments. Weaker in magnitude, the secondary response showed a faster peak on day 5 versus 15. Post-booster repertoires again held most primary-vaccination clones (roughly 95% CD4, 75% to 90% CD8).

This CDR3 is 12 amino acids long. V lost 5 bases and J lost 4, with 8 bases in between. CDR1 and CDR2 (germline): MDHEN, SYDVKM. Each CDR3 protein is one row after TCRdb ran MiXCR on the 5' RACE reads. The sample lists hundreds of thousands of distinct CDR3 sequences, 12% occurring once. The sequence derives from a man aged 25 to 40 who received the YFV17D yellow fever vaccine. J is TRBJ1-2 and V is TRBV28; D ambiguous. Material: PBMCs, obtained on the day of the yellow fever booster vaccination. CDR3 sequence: CASSPPGYGYTF. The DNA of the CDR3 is TGTGCCAGCAGTCCTCCTGGCTATGGCTACACCTTC.